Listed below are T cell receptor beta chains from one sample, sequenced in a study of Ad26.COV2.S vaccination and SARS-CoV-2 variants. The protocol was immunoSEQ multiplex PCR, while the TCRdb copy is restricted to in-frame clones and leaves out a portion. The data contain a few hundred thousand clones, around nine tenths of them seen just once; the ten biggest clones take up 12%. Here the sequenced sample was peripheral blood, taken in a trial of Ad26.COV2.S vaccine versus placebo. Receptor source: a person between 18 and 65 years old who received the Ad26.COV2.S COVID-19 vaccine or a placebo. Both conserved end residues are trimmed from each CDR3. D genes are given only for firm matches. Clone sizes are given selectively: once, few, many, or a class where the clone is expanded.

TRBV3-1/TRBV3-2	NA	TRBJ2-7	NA	ASSQDWTGSSYEQY
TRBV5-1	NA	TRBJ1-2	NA	ASSLESGARGYT
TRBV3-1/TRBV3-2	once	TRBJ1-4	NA	ASSRAGVSQKLF
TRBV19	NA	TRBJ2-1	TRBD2	ASSSLAGGWNEQF
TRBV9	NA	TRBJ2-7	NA	ASSGPPDNSYEQY
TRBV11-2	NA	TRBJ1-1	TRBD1	ASSLSSTGGKGTEAF
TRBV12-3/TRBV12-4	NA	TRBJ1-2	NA	ASTIGTMGGYT
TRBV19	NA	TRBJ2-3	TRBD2	ASSTAGEGDTQY
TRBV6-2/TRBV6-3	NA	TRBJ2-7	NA	ASSRTSSEQY
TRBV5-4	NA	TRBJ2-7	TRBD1	ASSPGTDFYEQY
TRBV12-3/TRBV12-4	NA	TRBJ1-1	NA	ASSPTWSTEAF
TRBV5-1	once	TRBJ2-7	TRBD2	ASSGGTSPGSSYEQY
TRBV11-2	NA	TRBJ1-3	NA	ASSFADARNTIY
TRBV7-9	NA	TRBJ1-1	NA	ASTYGPAGEAF
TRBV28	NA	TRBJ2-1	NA	ASSGVTSYNEQF
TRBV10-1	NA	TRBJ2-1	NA	ASSEHDGTPIDEQF
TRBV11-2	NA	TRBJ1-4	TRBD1	ASSLGTGNEKLF
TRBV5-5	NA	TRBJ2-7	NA	ASSLGVYEQY
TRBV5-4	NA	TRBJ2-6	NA	ASSAGSGANVLT
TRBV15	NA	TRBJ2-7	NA	ATSTYTYSYEQY
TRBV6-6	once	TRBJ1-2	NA	ASSYEANYGYT
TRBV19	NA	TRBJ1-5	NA	ASSSKDFSNQPQH
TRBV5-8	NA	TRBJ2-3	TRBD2	ASSLAAASGSTDTQY
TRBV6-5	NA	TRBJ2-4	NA	AIERCKNIQY
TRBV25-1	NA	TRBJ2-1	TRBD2	ASSEWGSGGNEQF
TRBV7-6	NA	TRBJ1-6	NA	ASSLARAANSPLH
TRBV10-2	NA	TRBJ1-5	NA	ASSESTENQPQH
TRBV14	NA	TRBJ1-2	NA	ASSRFGDYGYT
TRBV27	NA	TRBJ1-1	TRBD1	ASRQGRAEAF
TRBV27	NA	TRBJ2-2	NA	ASSLRVRGTNTGELF
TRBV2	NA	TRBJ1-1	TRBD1	ATWTGTDTEAF
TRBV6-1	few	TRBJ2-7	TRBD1	ASSDRQGEGYEQY
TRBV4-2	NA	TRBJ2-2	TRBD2	ASSQDIAGGLGELF
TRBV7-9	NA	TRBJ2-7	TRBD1	ASSSSGTGEYEQY
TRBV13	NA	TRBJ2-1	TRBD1	ASSPQGQGSYNEQF
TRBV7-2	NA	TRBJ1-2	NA	ASSLAMGGYT
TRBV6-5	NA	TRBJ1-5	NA	ASSYGPSQPQH